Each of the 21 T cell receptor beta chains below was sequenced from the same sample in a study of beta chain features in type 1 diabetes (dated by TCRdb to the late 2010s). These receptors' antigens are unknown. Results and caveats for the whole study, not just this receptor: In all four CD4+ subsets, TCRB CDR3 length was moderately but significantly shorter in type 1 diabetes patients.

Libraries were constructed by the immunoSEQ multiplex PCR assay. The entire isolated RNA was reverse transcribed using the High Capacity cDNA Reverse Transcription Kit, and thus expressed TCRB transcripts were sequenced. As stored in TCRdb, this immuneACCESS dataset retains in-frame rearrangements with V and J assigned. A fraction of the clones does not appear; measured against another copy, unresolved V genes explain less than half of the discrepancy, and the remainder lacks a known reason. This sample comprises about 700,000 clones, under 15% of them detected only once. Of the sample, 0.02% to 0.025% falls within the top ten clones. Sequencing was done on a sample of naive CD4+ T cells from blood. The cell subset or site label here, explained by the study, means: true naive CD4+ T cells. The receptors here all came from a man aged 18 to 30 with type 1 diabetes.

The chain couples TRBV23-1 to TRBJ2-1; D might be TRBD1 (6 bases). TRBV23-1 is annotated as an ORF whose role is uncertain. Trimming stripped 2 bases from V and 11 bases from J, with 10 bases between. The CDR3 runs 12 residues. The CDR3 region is CASSQRTDKQFF. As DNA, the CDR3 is TGCGCCAGCAGTCAACGGACAGACAAGCAGTTCTTC.

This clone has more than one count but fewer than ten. CDR3 sequence reads: CAWSGDSYNEQFF. The CDR3 bases are TGTGCCTGGAGTGGGGACAGCTACAATGAGCAGTTCTTC. This chain joins TRBV30 and TRBJ2-1; 7 nucleotides line up with TRBD1. The CDR3 length is 13 residues. V shed 1 base, J shed 3 bases, and the junction held 0 bases outside the gene matches. Germline V gene data show CDR1 as GTSNPN and CDR2 as SVGIG (reference sequence). The entire variable domain, with the rest obtained from reference TRBV30 and TRBJ2-1, is as follows: SQTIHQWPATLVQPVGSPLSLECTVEGTSNPNLYWYRQAAGRGLQLLFYSVGIGQISSEVPQNLSASRPQDRQFILSSKKLLLSDSGFYLCAWSGDSYNEQFFGPGTRLTVL.

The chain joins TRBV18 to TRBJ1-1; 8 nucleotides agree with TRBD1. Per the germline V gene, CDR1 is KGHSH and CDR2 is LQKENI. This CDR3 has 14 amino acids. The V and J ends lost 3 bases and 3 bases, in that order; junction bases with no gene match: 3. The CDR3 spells CASSPSTGDTEAFF. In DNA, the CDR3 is TGTGCCAGCTCACCCTCGACAGGGGACACTGAAGCTTTCTTT. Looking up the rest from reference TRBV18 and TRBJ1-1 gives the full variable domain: NAGVMQNPRHLVRRRGQEARLRCSPMKGHSHVYWYRQLPEEGLKFMVYLQKENIIDESGMPKERFSAEFPKEGPSILRIQQVVRGDSAAYFCASSPSTGDTEAFFGQGTRLTVV.

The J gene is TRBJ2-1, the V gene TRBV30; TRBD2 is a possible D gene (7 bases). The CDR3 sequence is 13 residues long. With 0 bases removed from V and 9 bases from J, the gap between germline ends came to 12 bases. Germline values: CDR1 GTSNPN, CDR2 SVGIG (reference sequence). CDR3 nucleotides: TGTGCCTGGAGTGTACGGGGGGCGGGTGAGCAGTTCTTC. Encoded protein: CAWSVRGAGEQFF.

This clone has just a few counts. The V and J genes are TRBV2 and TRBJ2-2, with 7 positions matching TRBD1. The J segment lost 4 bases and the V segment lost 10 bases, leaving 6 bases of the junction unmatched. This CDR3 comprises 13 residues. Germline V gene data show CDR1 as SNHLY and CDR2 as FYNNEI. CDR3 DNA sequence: TGTGCCAACCGGGACAGATTCACCGGGGAGCTGTTTTTT. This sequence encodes CANRDRFTGELFF.

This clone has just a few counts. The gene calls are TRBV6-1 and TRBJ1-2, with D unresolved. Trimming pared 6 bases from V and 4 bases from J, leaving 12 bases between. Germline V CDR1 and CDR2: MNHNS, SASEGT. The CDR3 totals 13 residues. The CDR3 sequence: CASSRSEAYGYTF. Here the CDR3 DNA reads TGTGCCAGCAGCCGATCGGAGGCCTATGGCTACACCTTC.

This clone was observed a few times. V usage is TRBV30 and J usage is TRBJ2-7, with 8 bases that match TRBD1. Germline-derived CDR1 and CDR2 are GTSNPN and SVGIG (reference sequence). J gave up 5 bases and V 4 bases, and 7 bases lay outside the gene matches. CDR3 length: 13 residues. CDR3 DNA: TGTGCCTGGAAGGGGACAGGCGCGAACGAGCAGTACTTC. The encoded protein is CAWKGTGANEQYF.

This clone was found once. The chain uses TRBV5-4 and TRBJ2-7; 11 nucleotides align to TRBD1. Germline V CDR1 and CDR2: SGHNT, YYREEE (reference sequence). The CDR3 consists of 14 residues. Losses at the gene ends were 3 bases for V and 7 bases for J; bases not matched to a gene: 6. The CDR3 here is CASSSRTGGNEQYF. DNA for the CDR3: TGTGCCAGCAGCTCCCGGACAGGGGGCAATGAGCAGTACTTC.

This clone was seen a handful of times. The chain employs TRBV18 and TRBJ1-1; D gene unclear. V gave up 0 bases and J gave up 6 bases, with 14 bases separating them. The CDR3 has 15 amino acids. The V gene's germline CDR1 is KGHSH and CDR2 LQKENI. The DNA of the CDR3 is TGTGCCAGCTCACCACCAGGGTTAGGGTTGCCTGAAGCTTTCTTT. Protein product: CASSPPGLGLPEAFF.

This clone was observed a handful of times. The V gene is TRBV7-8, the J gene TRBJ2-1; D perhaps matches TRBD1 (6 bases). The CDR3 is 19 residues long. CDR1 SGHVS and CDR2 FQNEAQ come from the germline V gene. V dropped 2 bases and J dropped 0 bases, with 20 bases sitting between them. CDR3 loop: CASSLQGPGELSSYNEQFF. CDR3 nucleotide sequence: TGTGCCAGCAGCTTACAGGGGCCGGGCGAGTTAAGCTCCTACAATGAGCAGTTCTTC. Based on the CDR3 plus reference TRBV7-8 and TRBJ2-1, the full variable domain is GAGVSQSPRYKVAKRGQDVALRCDPISGHVSLFWYQQALGQGPEFLTYFQNEAQLDKSGLPSDRFFAERPEGSVSTLKIQRTQQEDSAVYLCASSLQGPGELSSYNEQFFGPGTRLTVL.

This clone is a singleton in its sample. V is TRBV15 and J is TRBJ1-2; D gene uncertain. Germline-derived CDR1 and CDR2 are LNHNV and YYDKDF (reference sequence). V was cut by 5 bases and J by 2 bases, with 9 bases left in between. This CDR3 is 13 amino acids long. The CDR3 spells CATSPTKNYGYTF. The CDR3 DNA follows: TGTGCCACCAGCCCGACCAAAAACTATGGCTACACCTTC.

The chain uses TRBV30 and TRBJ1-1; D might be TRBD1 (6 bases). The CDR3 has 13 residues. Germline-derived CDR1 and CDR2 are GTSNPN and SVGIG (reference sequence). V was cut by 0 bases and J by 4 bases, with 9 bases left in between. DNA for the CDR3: TGTGCCTGGAGTGTAGGGGGTTTCACTGAAGCTTTCTTT. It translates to CAWSVGGFTEAFF. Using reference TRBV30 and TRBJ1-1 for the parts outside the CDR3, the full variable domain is SQTIHQWPATLVQPVGSPLSLECTVEGTSNPNLYWYRQAAGRGLQLLFYSVGIGQISSEVPQNLSASRPQDRQFILSSKKLLLSDSGFYLCAWSVGGFTEAFFGQGTRLTVV.

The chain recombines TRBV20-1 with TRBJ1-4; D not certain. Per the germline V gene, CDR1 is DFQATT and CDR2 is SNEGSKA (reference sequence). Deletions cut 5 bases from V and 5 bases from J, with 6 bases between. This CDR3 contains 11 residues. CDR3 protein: CSAVENEKLFF. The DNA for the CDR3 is TGCAGTGCTGTTGAAAATGAAAAACTGTTTTTT.

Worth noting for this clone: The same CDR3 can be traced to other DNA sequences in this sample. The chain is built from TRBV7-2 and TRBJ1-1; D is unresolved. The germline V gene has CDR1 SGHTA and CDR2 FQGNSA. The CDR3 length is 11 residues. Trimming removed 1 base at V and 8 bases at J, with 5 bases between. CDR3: CASSLGIEAFF. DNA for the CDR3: TGTGCCAGCAGCTTAGGGATAGAAGCTTTCTTT.

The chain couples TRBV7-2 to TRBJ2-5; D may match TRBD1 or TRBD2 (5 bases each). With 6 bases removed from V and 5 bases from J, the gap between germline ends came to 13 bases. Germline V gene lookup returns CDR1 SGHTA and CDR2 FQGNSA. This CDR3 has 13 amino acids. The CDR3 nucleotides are TGTGCCAGCAGACTGACGTGGGGGGAGACCCAGTACTTC. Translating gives CASRLTWGETQYF.

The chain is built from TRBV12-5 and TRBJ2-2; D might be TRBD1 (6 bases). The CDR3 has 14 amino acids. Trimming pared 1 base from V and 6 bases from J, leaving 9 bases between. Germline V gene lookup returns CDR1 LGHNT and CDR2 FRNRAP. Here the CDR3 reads CASGLATGSGELFF. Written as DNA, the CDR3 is TGTGCTAGTGGTTTGGCCACAGGGTCCGGGGAGCTGTTTTTT.

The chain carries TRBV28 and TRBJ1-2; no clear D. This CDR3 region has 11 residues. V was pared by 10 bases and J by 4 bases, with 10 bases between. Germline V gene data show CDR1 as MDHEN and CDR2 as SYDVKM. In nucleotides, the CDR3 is TGTGCCATCCAGGTCGTCTATGGCTACACCTTC. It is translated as CAIQVVYGYTF.

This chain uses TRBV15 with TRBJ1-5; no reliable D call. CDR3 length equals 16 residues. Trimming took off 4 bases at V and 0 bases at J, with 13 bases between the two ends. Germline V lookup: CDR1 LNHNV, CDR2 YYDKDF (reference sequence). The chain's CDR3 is CATSNDRKHSNQPQHF. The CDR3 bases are TGTGCCACCAGCAACGATCGGAAGCATAGCAATCAGCCCCAGCATTTT.

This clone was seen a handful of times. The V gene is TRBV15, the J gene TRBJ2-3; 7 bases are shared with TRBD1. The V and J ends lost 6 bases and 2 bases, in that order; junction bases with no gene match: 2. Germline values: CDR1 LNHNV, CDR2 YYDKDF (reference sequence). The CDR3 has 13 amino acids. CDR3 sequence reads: CATSQGDTDTQYF. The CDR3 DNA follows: TGTGCCACCAGTCAGGGGGACACAGATACGCAGTATTTT.

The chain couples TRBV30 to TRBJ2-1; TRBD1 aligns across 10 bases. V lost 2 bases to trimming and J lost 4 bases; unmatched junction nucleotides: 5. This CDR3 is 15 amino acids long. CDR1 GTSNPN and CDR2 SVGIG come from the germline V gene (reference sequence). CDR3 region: CAWSTGQGMYNEQFF. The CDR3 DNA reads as TGTGCCTGGAGTACGGGACAGGGGATGTACAATGAGCAGTTCTTC.

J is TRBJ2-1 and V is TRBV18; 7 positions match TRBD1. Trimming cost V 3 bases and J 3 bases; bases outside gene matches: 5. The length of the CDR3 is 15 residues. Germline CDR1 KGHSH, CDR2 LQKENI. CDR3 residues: CASSPPGTDYNEQFF. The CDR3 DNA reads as TGTGCCAGCTCACCTCCCGGGACAGACTACAATGAGCAGTTCTTC. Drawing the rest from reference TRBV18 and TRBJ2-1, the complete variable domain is NAGVMQNPRHLVRRRGQEARLRCSPMKGHSHVYWYRQLPEEGLKFMVYLQKENIIDESGMPKERFSAEFPKEGPSILRIQQVVRGDSAAYFCASSPPGTDYNEQFFGPGTRLTVL.